Ten or more counts support the clone carrying this T cell receptor (beta chain). The antigen remains unidentified. Unique molecular identifiers had been added to the TCR beta cDNA libraries. One entry per CDR3 protein, called by TCRdb with MiXCR from the PCR reads. Of over 700,000 distinct CDR3 sequences in the sample, about 32% were seen once. This specimen comes from a study of post-analysis software for immune sequencing data. CDR3 size: 15 residues. Germline loops: CDR1 LGHDT, CDR2 YNNKEL (reference sequence). Trimming removed 6 bases at V and 7 bases at J, with 22 bases between. Whole-study findings and limits: Patients used roughly five TRBV segments, including TRBV5-6, TRBV5-1 and TRBV20-1, more often than controls.

Sequencing used blood. This TCR was sampled from a girl under 18 with multiple sclerosis. This chain uses TRBV3-1 with TRBJ2-7; tentatively, D is TRBD1 or TRBD2 (5 bases each). The CDR3 DNA reads TGTGCCAGCAGTCTCTCCGCACAACGGGGCGGGGAGCAGTACTTC. Translating it yields CASSLSAQRGGEQYF.